This record concerns one TCR beta chain sequence. The target antigen is unknown. These data originate in a study of blood T cells in healthy people across ages. Findings and caveats of the study: Among long-lived donors, naive CD4+ cells were more numerous and diversity higher than in aged donors.

A second 7 to 11 cycle PCR used barcoded and J-beta primers. All samples gave at least 2.5 million CDR3-containing paired-end reads. Each CDR3 protein is one row after TCRdb ran MiXCR on the 5' RACE reads. Of approximately 600,000 distinct CDR3 sequences in the sample, about 53% were seen once. CDR3 length equals 17 residues. Germline loops: CDR1 SGHRS, CDR2 YFSETQ. The J segment lost 2 bases and the V segment lost 7 bases, leaving 14 bases of the junction unmatched. The donors, aged roughly 6 to 90, were healthy Caucasians from Russia. This receptor was obtained from a man aged 60-69 years in good health. Input material: blood. This chain links TRBV5-1 with TRBJ1-5, with 8 bases aligning to TRBD1. CDR3 sequence reads: CASGHDRQGMGNQPQHF. CDR3 nucleotide sequence: TGCGCCAGCGGGCACGATAGACAGGGGATGGGCAATCAGCCCCAGCATTTT.